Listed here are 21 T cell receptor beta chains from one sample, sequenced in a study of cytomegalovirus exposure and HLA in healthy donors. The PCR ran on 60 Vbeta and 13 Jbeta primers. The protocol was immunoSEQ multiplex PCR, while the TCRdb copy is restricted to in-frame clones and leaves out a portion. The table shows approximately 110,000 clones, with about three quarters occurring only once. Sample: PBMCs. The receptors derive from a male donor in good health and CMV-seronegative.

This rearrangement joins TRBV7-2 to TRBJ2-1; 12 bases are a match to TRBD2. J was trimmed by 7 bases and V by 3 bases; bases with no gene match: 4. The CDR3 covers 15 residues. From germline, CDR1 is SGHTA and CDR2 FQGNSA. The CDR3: CASSLTSGRMNEQFF. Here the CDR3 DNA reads TGTGCCAGCAGCTTGACTAGCGGGAGAATGAATGAGCAGTTCTTC.

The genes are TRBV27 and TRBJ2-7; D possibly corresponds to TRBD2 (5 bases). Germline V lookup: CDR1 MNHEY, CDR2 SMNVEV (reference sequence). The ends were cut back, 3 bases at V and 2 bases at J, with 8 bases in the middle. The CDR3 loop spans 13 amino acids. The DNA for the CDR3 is TGTGCCAGCAGTTTTCACGGGACCTACGAGCAGTACTTC. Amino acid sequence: CASSFHGTYEQYF.

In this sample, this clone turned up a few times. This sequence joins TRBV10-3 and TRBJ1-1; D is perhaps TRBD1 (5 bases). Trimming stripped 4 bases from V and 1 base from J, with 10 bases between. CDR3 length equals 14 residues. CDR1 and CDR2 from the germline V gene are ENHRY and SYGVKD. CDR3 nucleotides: TGTGCCATCAGTGTAGGCAGGGAGAACACTGAAGCTTTCTTT. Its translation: CAISVGRENTEAFF.

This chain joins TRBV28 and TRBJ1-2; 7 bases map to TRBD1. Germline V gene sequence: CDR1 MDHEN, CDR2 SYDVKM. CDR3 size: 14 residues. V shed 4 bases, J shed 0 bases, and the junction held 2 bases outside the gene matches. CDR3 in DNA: TGTGCCAGCAGTTGGGGACAGCCTAACTATGGCTACACCTTC. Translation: CASSWGQPNYGYTF.

The CDR3 protein is CASSWYTGANQPQHF. CDR3 sequence (DNA): TGTGCCAGCAGCTGGTATACAGGCGCAAATCAGCCCCAGCATTTT. The chain is built from TRBV7-8 and TRBJ1-5; a possible D gene is TRBD1 (5 bases). The CDR3 consists of 15 residues. V dropped 4 bases and J dropped 4 bases, with 14 bases sitting between them. Germline V gives CDR1 SGHVS, CDR2 FQNEAQ.

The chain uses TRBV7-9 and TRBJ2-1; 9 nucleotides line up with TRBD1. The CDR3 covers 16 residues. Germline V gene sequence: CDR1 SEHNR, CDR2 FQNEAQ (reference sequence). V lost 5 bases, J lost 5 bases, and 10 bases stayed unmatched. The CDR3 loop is CASSPRPGTGNNEQFF. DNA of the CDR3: TGTGCCAGCAGCCCGAGACCCGGGACAGGGAACAATGAGCAGTTCTTC.

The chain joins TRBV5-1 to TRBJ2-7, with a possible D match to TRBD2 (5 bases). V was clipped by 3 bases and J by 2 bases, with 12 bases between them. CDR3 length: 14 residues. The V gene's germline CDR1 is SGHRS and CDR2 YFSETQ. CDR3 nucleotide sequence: TGCGCCAGCAGCTCCGGGTTCGGGGCCTACGAGCAGTACTTC. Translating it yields CASSSGFGAYEQYF. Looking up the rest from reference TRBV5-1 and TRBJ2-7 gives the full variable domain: KAGVTQTPRYLIKTRGQQVTLSCSPISGHRSVSWYQQTPGQGLQFLFEYFSETQRNKGNFPGRFSGRQFSNSRSEMNVSTLELGDSALYLCASSSGFGAYEQYFGPGTRLTVT.

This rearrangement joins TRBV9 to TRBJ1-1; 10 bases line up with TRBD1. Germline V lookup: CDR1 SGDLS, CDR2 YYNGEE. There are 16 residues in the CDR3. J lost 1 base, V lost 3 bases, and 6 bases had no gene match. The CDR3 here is CASSAAGTGENTEAFF. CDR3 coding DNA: TGTGCCAGCAGCGCCGCCGGGACAGGGGAGAACACTGAAGCTTTCTTT.

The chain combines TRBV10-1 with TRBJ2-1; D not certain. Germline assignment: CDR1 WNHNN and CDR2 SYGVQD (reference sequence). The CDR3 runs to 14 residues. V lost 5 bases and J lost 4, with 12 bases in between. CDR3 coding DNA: TGCGCCAGCAGTATCGGTAGCCAGTACAATGAGCAGTTCTTC. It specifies CASSIGSQYNEQFF.

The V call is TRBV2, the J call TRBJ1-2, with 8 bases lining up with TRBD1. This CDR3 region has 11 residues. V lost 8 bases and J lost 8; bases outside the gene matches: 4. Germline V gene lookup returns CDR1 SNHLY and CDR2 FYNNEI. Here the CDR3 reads CASDRGGGYTF. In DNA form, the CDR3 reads TGTGCCAGCGACAGGGGAGGGGGCTACACCTTC.

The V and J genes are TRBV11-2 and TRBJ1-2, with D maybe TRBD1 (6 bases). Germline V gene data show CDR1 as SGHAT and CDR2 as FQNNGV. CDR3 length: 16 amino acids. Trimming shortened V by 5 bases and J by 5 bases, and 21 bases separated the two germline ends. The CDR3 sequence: CASSHPDLGTPYGYTF. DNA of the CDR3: TGTGCCAGCAGCCACCCGGACCTCGGGACACCTTATGGCTACACCTTC. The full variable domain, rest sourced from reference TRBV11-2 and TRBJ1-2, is EAGVAQSPRYKIIEKRQSVAFWCNPISGHATLYWYQQILGQGPKLLIQFQNNGVVDDSQLPKDRFSAERLKGVDSTLKIQPAKLEDSAVYLCASSHPDLGTPYGYTFGSGTRLTVV.

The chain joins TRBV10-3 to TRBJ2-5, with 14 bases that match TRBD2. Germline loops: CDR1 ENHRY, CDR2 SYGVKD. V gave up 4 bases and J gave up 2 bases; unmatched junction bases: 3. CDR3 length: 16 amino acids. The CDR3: CAISGTSGGRQETQYF. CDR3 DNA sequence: TGTGCCATCAGTGGGACTAGCGGGGGGCGTCAAGAGACCCAGTACTTC.

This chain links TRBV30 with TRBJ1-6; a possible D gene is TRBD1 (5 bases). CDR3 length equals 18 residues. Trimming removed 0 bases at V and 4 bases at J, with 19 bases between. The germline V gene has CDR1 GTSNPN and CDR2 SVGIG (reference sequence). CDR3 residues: CAWSVQARGLGYNSPLHF. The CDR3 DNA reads TGTGCCTGGAGTGTACAGGCTCGGGGACTTGGATATAATTCACCCCTCCACTTT.

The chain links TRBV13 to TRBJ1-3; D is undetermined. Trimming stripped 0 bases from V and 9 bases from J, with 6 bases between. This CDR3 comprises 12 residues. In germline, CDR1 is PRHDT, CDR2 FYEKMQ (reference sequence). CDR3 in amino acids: CASSLGRGTIYF. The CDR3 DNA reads TGTGCCAGCAGCTTAGGCCGGGGCACCATATATTTT.

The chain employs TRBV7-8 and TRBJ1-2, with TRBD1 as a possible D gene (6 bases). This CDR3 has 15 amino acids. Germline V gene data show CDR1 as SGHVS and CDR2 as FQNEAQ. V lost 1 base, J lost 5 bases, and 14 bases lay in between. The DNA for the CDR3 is TGTGCCAGCAGCTTAGAACCTACAGGGTTGTATGGCTACACCTTC. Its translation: CASSLEPTGLYGYTF.

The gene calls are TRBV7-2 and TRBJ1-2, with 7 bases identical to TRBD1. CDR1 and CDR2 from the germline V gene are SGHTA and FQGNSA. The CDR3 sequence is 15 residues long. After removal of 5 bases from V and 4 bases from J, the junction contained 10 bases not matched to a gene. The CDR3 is CASSLLPGQFYGYTF. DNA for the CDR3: TGTGCCAGCAGCCTCCTCCCGGGACAGTTCTATGGCTACACCTTC. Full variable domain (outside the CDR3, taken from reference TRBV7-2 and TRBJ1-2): GAGVSQSPSNKVTEKGKDVELRCDPISGHTALYWYRQSLGQGLEFLIYFQGNSAPDKSGLPSDRFSAERTGGSVSTLTIQRTQQEDSAVYLCASSLLPGQFYGYTFGSGTRLTVV.

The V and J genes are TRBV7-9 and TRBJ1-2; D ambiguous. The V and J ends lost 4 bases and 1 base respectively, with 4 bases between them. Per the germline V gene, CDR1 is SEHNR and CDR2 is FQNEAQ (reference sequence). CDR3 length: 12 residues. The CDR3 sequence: CASSSINYGYTF. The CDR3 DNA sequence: TGTGCCAGCAGCTCAATTAACTATGGCTACACCTTC.

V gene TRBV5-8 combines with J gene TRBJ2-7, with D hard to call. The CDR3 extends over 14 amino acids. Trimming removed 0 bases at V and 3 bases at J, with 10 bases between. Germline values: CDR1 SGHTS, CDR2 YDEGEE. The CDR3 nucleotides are TGTGCCAGCAGCTTGGACAGCCAACTCTACGAGCAGTACTTC. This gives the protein CASSLDSQLYEQYF.

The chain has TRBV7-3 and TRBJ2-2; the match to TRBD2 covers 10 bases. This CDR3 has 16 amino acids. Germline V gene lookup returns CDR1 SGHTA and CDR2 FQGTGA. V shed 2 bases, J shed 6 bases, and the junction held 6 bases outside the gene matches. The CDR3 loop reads CASSLGSSGSPGELFF. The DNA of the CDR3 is TGTGCCAGCAGCTTAGGCTCTAGCGGGAGCCCCGGGGAGCTGTTTTTT.

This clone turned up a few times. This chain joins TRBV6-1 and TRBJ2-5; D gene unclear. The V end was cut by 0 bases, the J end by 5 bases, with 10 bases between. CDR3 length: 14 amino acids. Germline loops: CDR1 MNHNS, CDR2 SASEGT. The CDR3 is CASSEASDVETQYF. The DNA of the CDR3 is TGTGCCAGCAGTGAAGCGTCAGATGTGGAGACCCAGTACTTC.

CDR3 loop: CASTISRGVFRTEAFF. CDR3 bases: TGTGCCAGCACTATTAGCCGGGGGGTTTTTCGCACTGAAGCTTTCTTT. V is TRBV4-2 and J is TRBJ1-1; possible D gene TRBD1, 5 bases. CDR3 length equals 16 residues. In germline, CDR1 is LGHNA, CDR2 YNFKEQ. V lost 7 bases and J 4 bases, leaving 22 bases between the germline ends.